This entry concerns a single T cell receptor beta chain. The CDR3 runs to 13 residues. V lost 8 bases and J 3 bases, leaving 13 bases between the germline ends. The germline V gene has CDR1 KGHSH and CDR2 LQKENI. A deep-level run was used for the assay. Data came from immunoSEQ multiplex PCR; TCRdb stores just in-frame clones and leaves some out. Of around 2.5 million clones listed, approximately 94% are singletons. These data come from a study of shared clonotypes between healthy human individuals. The specimen sequenced was naive CD4+ T cells from PBMCs. Stated subset: CD45RA+ positively selected. V and J are TRBV18 and TRBJ2-5; D is unresolved. The sequence was obtained from a man aged 18 to 35 in good health. Some clones in this sample may be carry-over from other donors' samples. The CDR3 DNA follows: TGTGCCAGCGGTACCTATAGCAAAGAGACCCAGTACTTC. Protein sequence: CASGTYSKETQYF.